Below, 28 T cell receptor beta chains from the same sample are listed, as sequenced in a study of identical twins. TCRdb processed the 5' RACE reads anew with MiXCR; each CDR3 protein has one entry. The table includes some 1,600,000 distinct CDR3 sequences, less than 35% detected once. Sequenced material: cord blood. These TCRs come from a newborn girl in good health.

The rearrangement uses TRBV24-1 and TRBJ2-5; 10 bases line up with TRBD1. Germline CDR1 KGHDR, CDR2 SFDVKD. The CDR3 runs to 16 residues. V shed 5 bases, J shed 6 bases, and the junction held 11 bases outside the gene matches. The CDR3 coding sequence is TGTGCCACCAGTGGTACCCTGGACAGGGGGGGACAGACCCAGTACTTC. Translation: CATSGTLDRGGQTQYF.

J is TRBJ1-1 and V is TRBV4-1; no firm D call. There are 13 residues in the CDR3. CDR1 is MGHRA, CDR2 YSYEKL, per germline. V lost 1 base and J lost 1, with 4 bases in between. The CDR3 sequence: CASSQVWNTEAFF. The DNA for the CDR3 is TGCGCCAGCAGCCAAGTCTGGAACACTGAAGCTTTCTTT.

This rearrangement joins TRBV12-3 or TRBV12-4 to TRBJ2-1; D tentatively fits TRBD1 or TRBD2 (5 bases each). Trimming shortened V by 2 bases and J by 5 bases, and 10 bases separated the two germline ends. The CDR3 contains 14 residues. DNA of the CDR3: TGTGCCAGCAGTTTACGGGACGGTCACAATGAGCAGTTCTTC. This codes for CASSLRDGHNEQFF.

The chain is built from TRBV20-1 and TRBJ2-1; 16 bases are shared with TRBD2. Germline V lookup: CDR1 DFQATT, CDR2 SNEGSKA (reference sequence). This CDR3 comprises 17 residues. Trimming at V came to 3 bases and at J to 6 bases, leaving 8 bases not matched to a gene. The CDR3 bases are TGCAGTGCTAGGGCTCCCGGGACTAGCGGGGGGGTCAATGAGCAGTTCTTC. The encoded protein is CSARAPGTSGGVNEQFF.

This clonotype was observed a handful of times. One end of the junction varies from germline; a read error may be responsible. This chain joins TRBV5-1 and TRBJ2-1; 10 bases map to TRBD2. CDR1 is SGHRS and CDR2 is YFSETQ in the germline V gene. There are 14 residues in the CDR3. CDR3 protein: CASRTSGPYSEQFF. In DNA form, the CDR3 reads TGCGCCAGCAGGACTAGCGGGCCATACAGTGAGCAGTTCTTC.

This clonotype turned up a few times. J is TRBJ1-2 and V is TRBV12-3 or TRBV12-4; 12 bases align to TRBD1. CDR3 size: 13 residues. Losses at the gene ends were 4 bases for V and 8 bases for J; bases not matched to a gene: 2. In DNA, the CDR3 is TGTGCCAGCAGTTGGGGGACAGGGGGCGGCTACACCTTC. This codes for CASSWGTGGGYTF.

The chain couples TRBV6-6 to TRBJ1-5; no definite D call. Trimming removed 6 bases at V and 0 bases at J, with 12 bases between. This CDR3 is 15 amino acids long. Germline CDR1 and CDR2: MNHNY and SVGAGI (reference sequence). Here the CDR3 DNA reads TGTGCCAGCAGGACGGACCTTTATAGCAATCAGCCCCAGCATTTT. Translating gives CASRTDLYSNQPQHF.

A remark on this clonotype: Sequence at one end of the junction differs from germline and may be a read error. This chain connects TRBV6-5 to TRBJ1-2; TRBD1 might be the D (5 bases). The CDR3 length is 13 residues. Germline-derived CDR1 and CDR2 are MNHEY and SVGAGI. CDR3 sequence: CASRGGGSYRYTF. CDR3 nucleotide sequence: TGTGCCAGCAGGGGGGGTGGCTCCTATCGCTACACCTTC.

This clonotype was observed many times. The chain is built from TRBV4-2 and TRBJ2-7; TRBD2 matches at 11 bases. CDR1 LGHNA and CDR2 YNFKEQ come from the germline V gene. Losses at the gene ends were 3 bases for V and 4 bases for J; bases not matched to a gene: 11. The CDR3 contains 17 residues. CDR3 bases: TGTGCCAGCAGCCAGGGTCTAGCGGGAGGCTCCTTTTACGAGCAGTACTTC. Its translation: CASSQGLAGGSFYEQYF.

The genes are TRBV20-1 and TRBJ2-3, with 8 positions matching TRBD2. CDR3 length: 14 residues. Trimming removed 8 bases from V and 0 bases from J; junction bases left unmatched: 7. Germline V CDR1 and CDR2: DFQATT, SNEGSKA (reference sequence). CDR3 DNA: TGCAGTACCCGAGGGACTAGGAGCACAGATACGCAGTATTTT. Translation gives CSTRGTRSTDTQYF.

The chain combines TRBV6-5 with TRBJ1-1, with D maybe TRBD1 (5 bases). This CDR3 has 14 amino acids. Germline lookup yields CDR1 MNHEY and CDR2 SVGAGI. Trimming removed 2 bases at V and 7 bases at J, with 14 bases between. This CDR3 is CASSYRGGTHEAFF. The CDR3 region has the DNA TGTGCCAGCAGTTACCGGGGGGGGACCCATGAAGCTTTCTTT.

V and J are TRBV20-1 and TRBJ2-3, with 16 nucleotides matching TRBD2. With 5 bases clipped from V and 4 bases from J, the junction kept 3 bases outside the gene matches. CDR1 and CDR2 (germline): DFQATT, SNEGSKA (reference sequence). This CDR3 is 15 amino acids long. The chain's CDR3 is CSAPGLAGGADTQYF. In DNA, the CDR3 is TGCAGTGCTCCGGGACTAGCGGGAGGGGCAGATACGCAGTATTTT.

This rearrangement joins TRBV2 to TRBJ2-5, with TRBD2 identical over 14 bases. V trimming: 11 bases; J trimming: 6 bases; junction bases outside the gene matches: 11. Germline CDR1 reads SNHLY; CDR2 reads FYNNEI. CDR3 length: 15 amino acids. CDR3 loop: CAGKDGTSGGKTQYF. As DNA, the CDR3 is TGTGCCGGAAAGGATGGGACTAGCGGGGGAAAGACCCAGTACTTC.

This clonotype turned up a few times. The chain uses TRBV6-2 or TRBV6-3 and TRBJ2-1, with TRBD2 identical over 8 bases. Gene TRBJ2-7 matches the end of the DNA better, so the J call may be wrong. This CDR3 contains 14 residues. Per germline, CDR1 MNHEY and CDR2 SVGEGT. CDR3 coding DNA: TGTGCCAGCGGCCGACTAGCGCCCTACAATGAGCAGTACTTC. It encodes CASGRLAPYNEQYF.

The chain employs TRBV20-1 and TRBJ2-3, with 11 bases identical to TRBD2. V gave up 0 bases and J gave up 2 bases; unmatched junction bases: 4. The CDR3 has 16 amino acids. CDR1 is DFQATT, CDR2 SNEGSKA, per germline (reference sequence). CDR3 sequence (DNA): TGCAGTGCTAGAGATCCTAGCGGGGGGACCACAGATACGCAGTATTTT. This sequence encodes CSARDPSGGTTDTQYF.

In this sample, this clonotype turned up a few times. The chain recombines TRBV20-1 with TRBJ1-1, with D possibly TRBD1 on 6 matching bases. CDR3 length: 13 amino acids. From germline, CDR1 is DFQATT and CDR2 SNEGSKA (reference sequence). V gave up 4 bases and J gave up 1 base, with 10 bases separating them. CDR3: CSAMRGGNTEAFF. The CDR3 DNA reads TGCAGTGCTATGCGAGGGGGGAACACTGAAGCTTTCTTT.

This clonotype was counted a few times. The V gene is TRBV28, the J gene TRBJ1-2; D perhaps matches TRBD1 (5 bases). Trimming pared 4 bases from V and 7 bases from J, leaving 19 bases between. CDR1 is MDHEN, CDR2 SYDVKM, per germline. The CDR3 covers 15 residues. CDR3 bases: TGTGCCAGCAGTTCGGATTCCACCGGGACGATTGGCTACACCTTC. Translating gives CASSSDSTGTIGYTF.

This clonotype was counted only a few times. The V and J genes are TRBV20-1 and TRBJ2-3; 9 bases align to TRBD2. The V segment lost 3 bases and the J segment 6 bases; nucleotides outside the gene matches: 10. The CDR3 has 15 amino acids. Germline lookup yields CDR1 DFQATT and CDR2 SNEGSKA (reference sequence). CDR3 amino acids: CSARRREGVRDTQYF. CDR3 DNA: TGCAGTGCTAGGAGGCGGGAGGGGGTTCGGGATACGCAGTATTTT.

This clonotype was counted many times. This rearrangement joins TRBV12-3 or TRBV12-4 to TRBJ2-7; D is perhaps TRBD1 (6 bases). The CDR3 consists of 14 residues. The germline V and J ends were trimmed by 7 bases and 5 bases, with 18 bases remaining between them. The DNA for the CDR3 is TGTGCCAGCACCGTCGGAACAGGGTACAACGAGCAGTACTTC. It specifies CASTVGTGYNEQYF.

The chain recombines TRBV27 with TRBJ2-1; maybe TRBD2 (6 bases). Between the trimmed V and J ends, which lost 6 bases and 9 bases, there was a span of 21 bases. This CDR3 is built from 15 residues. Germline loops: CDR1 MNHEY, CDR2 SMNVEV (reference sequence). The CDR3: CASRTGTVVNGEQFF. The DNA for the CDR3 is TGTGCCAGCAGAACCGGGACTGTAGTTAACGGTGAGCAGTTCTTC.

CDR3: CASRDGTGTYNEQFF. CDR3 coding DNA: TGCGCCAGCCGGGACGGGACAGGAACCTACAATGAGCAGTTCTTC. The chain combines TRBV5-1 with TRBJ2-1; 8 nucleotides line up with TRBD1. The CDR3 has 15 amino acids. CDR1 SGHRS and CDR2 YFSETQ come from the germline V gene. J was trimmed by 2 bases and V by 7 bases; bases with no gene match: 8.

The rearrangement links TRBV7-9 to TRBJ2-5, with 14 positions matching TRBD2. Per the germline V gene, CDR1 is SEHNR and CDR2 is FQNEAQ (reference sequence). The CDR3 is 17 residues long. V lost 6 bases, J lost 11 bases, and 17 bases stayed unmatched. The CDR3 DNA reads as TGTGCCAGCAGTCCGAGACTAGCGGGAGGGCCTGTGAATGAGCAGTACTTC. Protein: CASSPRLAGGPVNEQYF.

The V call is TRBV19, the J call TRBJ2-1, with 9 bases fitting TRBD2. Germline V lookup: CDR1 LNHDA, CDR2 SQIVND (reference sequence). The CDR3 is made up of 14 amino acids. The J segment lost 7 bases and the V segment lost 4 bases, leaving 5 bases of the junction unmatched. CDR3 in DNA: TGTGCCAGTAGTAGCGGGGGGGCGTGGAATGAGCAGTTCTTC. It encodes CASSSGGAWNEQFF. The full variable domain, rest sourced from reference TRBV19 and TRBJ2-1, is DGGITQSPKYLFRKEGQNVTLSCEQNLNHDAMYWYRQDPGQGLRLIYYSQIVNDFQKGDIAEGYSVSREKKESFPLTVTSAQKNPTAFYLCASSSGGAWNEQFFGPGTRLTVL.

The chain joins TRBV20-1 to TRBJ2-4; 8 bases agree with TRBD1. This CDR3 has 16 residues. The J segment lost 1 base and the V segment lost 0 bases, leaving 5 bases of the junction unmatched. The germline CDR1 and CDR2 sequences are DFQATT and SNEGSKA (reference sequence). CDR3 bases: TGCAGTGCTAGAGAGGGCAGGGGGCGGGCCAAAAACATTCAGTACTTC. It specifies CSAREGRGRAKNIQYF.

Ten or more counts support this clonotype. The genes are TRBV7-2 and TRBJ2-7, with 7 bases that match TRBD2. Germline V gene lookup returns CDR1 SGHTA and CDR2 FQGNSA. This CDR3 spans 15 amino acids. With 2 bases clipped from V and 2 bases from J, the junction kept 6 bases outside the gene matches. Here the CDR3 DNA reads TGTGCCAGCAGCTTATCGGTAGCGGGTCCCTACGAGCAGTACTTC. This translates into CASSLSVAGPYEQYF.

The chain couples TRBV5-1 to TRBJ2-5, with D perhaps matching TRBD2 (7 bases). The V end lost 0 bases, the J end lost 11 bases, and 23 bases lay between the germline ends. There are 16 residues in the CDR3. Germline V gives CDR1 SGHRS, CDR2 YFSETQ. CDR3 sequence (DNA): TGCGCCAGCAGCTTGGCGAGCGGGAAGTGGGACAATGAGCAGTACTTC. It is translated as CASSLASGKWDNEQYF.

This sequence joins TRBV28 and TRBJ2-3; D tentatively fits TRBD1 or TRBD2 (5 bases each). Germline loops: CDR1 MDHEN, CDR2 SYDVKM. The CDR3 is made up of 15 amino acids. The V and J ends lost 2 bases and 5 bases respectively, with 14 bases between them. CDR3 sequence (DNA): TGTGCCAGCAGTTTAGAGGGACGGCTGGTAGATACGCAGTATTTT. Encoded protein: CASSLEGRLVDTQYF.

The J gene is TRBJ1-2, the V gene TRBV7-2; D not resolved. Germline CDR1 is SGHTA and CDR2 is FQGNSA. V shed 0 bases and J shed 0 bases, with 8 bases lying between them. This CDR3 is built from 15 residues. The CDR3 DNA is TGTGCCAGCAGCTTAGCGGCAGGATCTAACTATGGCTACACCTTC. Translated, it gives CASSLAAGSNYGYTF.